Listed below are T cell receptor beta chains from one sample, sequenced in a study of Graves' ophthalmopathy and Graves' hyperthyroidism. TCRdb re-called the multiplex PCR reads with MiXCR, one entry per CDR3 protein. The repertoire holds around 1,200,000 distinct CDR3 sequences, with about 38% as singletons. Sequences were obtained from peripheral blood or thyroid tissue (not recorded which). The receptors here all came from an adult man with Graves' hyperthyroidism. The CDR3 runs from the conserved cysteine through the conserved F or W.

j_call cdr3_length v_call cdr3_aa
TRBJ2-5 15 TRBV2 CASSRLAGWGETQYF
TRBJ1-4 19 TRBV9 CASSVYVDQEAGANEKLFF
TRBJ1-1 12 TRBV20-1 CSAREGVAEAFF
TRBJ2-7 13 TRBV29-1 CSVTPLGTYEQYF
TRBJ1-2 17 TRBV29-1 CSVPRNQRGRYIYGYTF
TRBJ1-1 11 TRBV29-1 CSVGWDTEAFF
TRBJ1-2 18 TRBV7-9 CASSSARTGDQSNYGYTF
TRBJ2-7 16 TRBV20-1 CSASSWGGVVTYEQYF
TRBJ2-7 13 TRBV19 CASSTWTSLEQYF
TRBJ2-2 16 TRBV12-3/TRBV12-4 CASTILGREIAGELFF
TRBJ1-5 14 TRBV10-3 CAISAPGSNQPQHF
TRBJ1-2 16 TRBV27 CASSRGGWGGDYGYTF
TRBJ2-5 14 TRBV7-2 CASSPGGPAETQYF
TRBJ1-4 16 TRBV4-1 CASSQETGALTEKLFF
TRBJ1-1 13 TRBV19 CASNEDRVTEAFF
TRBJ2-7 14 TRBV7-8 CASSVPDSTHEQYF
TRBJ2-2 16 TRBV2 CASSAARRPNTGELFF
TRBJ2-2 14 TRBV5-4 CASSSRRSTGELFF
TRBJ2-1 14 TRBV29-1 CSVAQRGVNNEQFF
TRBJ1-2 14 TRBV7-8 CASSPGQGQDGYTF
TRBJ2-5 19 TRBV4-3 CASSQDPPAGRKFGETQYF
TRBJ1-4 15 TRBV6-5 CASSYTGAGDEKLFF
TRBJ2-2 13 TRBV2 CASSERVRWELFF
TRBJ1-2 15 TRBV19 CASSIRGPGGYGYTF
TRBJ1-1 14 TRBV12-3/TRBV12-4 CASSLGHEEAEAFF
TRBJ2-5 12 TRBV10-3 CAMGTGRETQYF
TRBJ1-5 15 TRBV2 CASSEQGVSNQPQHF
TRBJ1-5 18 TRBV20-1 CSATPGQAPRASNQPQHF